Listed below are T cell receptor beta chains from one sample, sequenced in a study of early T cells in non-severe SARS-CoV-2 infection. TCRdb re-called the 5' RACE reads through MiXCR, storing one row per CDR3 protein. This table holds roughly 64,000 distinct CDR3 sequences, 11% found once. The material sequenced was whole blood, taken at baseline. The receptors stem from an adult who was a healthcare worker with PCR-confirmed SARS-CoV-2 infection or an uninfected control (not recorded which). Both conserved end residues are part of each CDR3. D genes are given only for firm matches. Not all rows give a size; the values are once, few, many and, for expanded clones, a class.

TRBJ1-1	-	TRBV29-1	-	TGCAGCACGGGACGGACGAACACTGAAGCTTTCTTT	CSTGRTNTEAFF
TRBJ1-2	-	TRBV20-1	-	TGCAGTGCTAGAGATACAGTCTATGGCTACACCTTC	CSARDTVYGYTF
TRBJ1-1	-	TRBV5-5	-	TGTGCCAGCAGCATAGCGACGGGAGTCCCTACTGAAGCTTTCTTT	CASSIATGVPTEAFF
TRBJ2-5	-	TRBV7-9	few	TGTGCCAGCAGCAGAGGGCGACAGGCCCGGGAGACCCAGTACTTC	CASSRGRQARETQYF
TRBJ1-1	-	TRBV10-3	-	TGTGCCATCAGGGGGGAGGACACTGAAGCTTTCTTT	CAIRGEDTEAFF
TRBJ2-5	-	TRBV7-9	-	TGTGCCAGCAGTCAAGAGACAGCCACGGCCCAGTACTTC	CASSQETATAQYF
TRBJ2-3	-	TRBV14	few	TGTGCCAGCAGCCAAGAGGAGTTCACAGATACGCAGTATTTT	CASSQEEFTDTQYF
TRBJ1-3	TRBD1	TRBV30	few	TGTGCCTGGAGTGTACAGGGGCTTACTGGAAACACCATATATTTT	CAWSVQGLTGNTIYF
TRBJ2-2	-	TRBV30	many	TGTGCCTGGAGTGTAGGTACCGGGTCCGGCACCGGGGAGCTGTTTTTT	CAWSVGTGSGTGELFF
TRBJ2-1	TRBD1	TRBV7-2	-	TGTGCCAGCAGCCCTGGCAGGGGGTCCTACAATGAGCAGTTCTTC	CASSPGRGSYNEQFF
TRBJ2-5	-	TRBV5-5	once	TGTGCCAGCAGCTTGTTCCTCGGAGAGTACCAAGAGACCCAGTACTTC	CASSLFLGEYQETQYF